The 28 T cell receptor beta chains in this list originate from one sample, sequenced in a study of CD8+ T cells in alopecia areata. In each case, RNA was isolated and then reverse transcribed into cDNA as the sequencing template. Sequenced by immunoSEQ multiplex PCR; TCRdb stores in-frame clones only, minus some. This table holds over 150,000 clones, approximately 56% found once. Treatment reported: oral pan-JAK inhibitor, 5-10 mg twice daily. The specimen was CD4+ T cells sorted from blood, collected at week 4, from a patient treated with tofacitinib. The receptors come from a human donor with alopecia areata.

This clone was observed a handful of times. The CDR3 nucleotides read TGTGCCAGCAGAAGGGAAACAGGGAGCTACGAGCAGTACTTC. This translates into CASRRETGSYEQYF. The chain recombines TRBV28 with TRBJ2-7; maybe TRBD1 (6 bases). The germline V gene encodes CDR1 MDHEN and CDR2 SYDVKM. Trimming removed 6 bases from V and 3 bases from J, with 15 bases in between. The CDR3 covers 14 residues.

The CDR3 bases are TGTGCCAGAGCCCCAGGGGTACGGGTGGAAGGCTACACCTTC. Encoded protein: CARAPGVRVEGYTF. The V and J genes are TRBV2 and TRBJ1-2; D perhaps matches TRBD1 (6 bases). Germline V gives CDR1 SNHLY, CDR2 FYNNEI. The V and J ends lost 9 bases and 8 bases respectively, with 22 bases between them. The CDR3 covers 14 residues. The full variable domain, its missing parts supplied by reference TRBV2 and TRBJ1-2, is EPEVTQTPSHQVTQMGQEVILRCVPISNHLYFYWYRQILGQKVEFLVSFYNNEISEKSEIFDDQFSVERPDGSNFTLKIRSTKLEDSAMYFCARAPGVRVEGYTFGSGTRLTVV.

CDR3 DNA sequence: TGCAGCGCCGAAAGCGTAGAGGACTATGGCTACACCTTC. Its protein is CSAESVEDYGYTF. The chain has TRBV29-1 and TRBJ1-2; D uncertain. The CDR3 contains 13 residues. In germline, CDR1 is SQVTM, CDR2 ANQGSEA. Trimming stripped 7 bases from V and 3 bases from J, with 15 bases between. The entire variable domain, with the rest obtained from reference TRBV29-1 and TRBJ1-2, is as follows: SAVISQKPSRDICQRGTSLTIQCQVDSQVTMMFWYRQQPGQSLTLIATANQGSEATYESGFVIDKFPISRPNLTFSTLTVSNMSPEDSSIYLCSAESVEDYGYTFGSGTRLTVV.

The chain has TRBV6-5 and TRBJ1-4; unclear D gene. Germline lookup yields CDR1 MNHEY and CDR2 SVGAGI. Trimming removed 6 bases at V and 5 bases at J, with 4 bases between. The CDR3 has 11 amino acids. The CDR3 region is CASRLNEKLFF. The CDR3 nucleotides read TGTGCCAGCAGGTTAAATGAAAAACTGTTTTTT.

This sequence joins TRBV5-1 and TRBJ2-5; D unclear. In germline, CDR1 is SGHRS, CDR2 YFSETQ. This CDR3 region has 11 residues. V was trimmed by 5 bases and J by 3 bases, leaving 5 bases between them. The CDR3 region has the DNA TGCGCCAGCAGACGGGAAGAGACCCAGTACTTC. Amino acid sequence: CASRREETQYF.

The rearrangement uses TRBV7-2 and TRBJ2-5; a weak D match, TRBD1 (6 bases). Germline V lookup: CDR1 SGHTA, CDR2 FQGNSA. V shed 4 bases and J shed 2 bases, with 14 bases lying between them. The CDR3 runs to 15 residues. The CDR3 sequence is CASSYTGTPQETQYF. The DNA of the CDR3 is TGTGCCAGCAGCTACACCGGGACACCGCAAGAGACCCAGTACTTC.

V gene TRBV25-1 combines with J gene TRBJ2-5; 12 bases match TRBD2. CDR1 and CDR2 (germline): MGHDK, SYGVNS. The CDR3 has 15 amino acids. V trimming: 7 bases; J trimming: 3 bases; junction bases outside the gene matches: 6. CDR3 nucleotide sequence: TGTGCCAGCACCCCACGGACTAGCGGGGAAGAGACCCAGTACTTC. Amino acid sequence: CASTPRTSGEETQYF.

The chain uses TRBV4-1 and TRBJ1-2, with D possibly TRBD1 on 6 matching bases. CDR1 is MGHRA and CDR2 is YSYEKL in the germline V gene. This CDR3 has 14 amino acids. V lost 4 bases, J lost 4 bases, and 13 bases lay in between. CDR3 sequence: CASSRRDKPYGYTF. The CDR3 DNA sequence: TGCGCCAGCAGCCGGCGGGACAAGCCCTATGGCTACACCTTC.

The chain joins TRBV18 to TRBJ1-2; 8 nucleotides match TRBD1. CDR1 and CDR2 (germline): KGHSH, LQKENI. CDR3 length equals 17 residues. V gave up 2 bases and J gave up 4 bases; unmatched junction bases: 12. CDR3 nucleotides: TGTGCCAGCTCACCAGGAACCGGAGTCACAGGGGGCTATGGCTACACCTTC. Protein: CASSPGTGVTGGYGYTF. The complete variable domain, with remaining parts taken from reference TRBV18 and TRBJ1-2, reads NAGVMQNPRHLVRRRGQEARLRCSPMKGHSHVYWYRQLPEEGLKFMVYLQKENIIDESGMPKERFSAEFPKEGPSILRIQQVVRGDSAAYFCASSPGTGVTGGYGYTFGSGTRLTVV.

This clone was counted a single time. The rearrangement joins TRBV29-1 to TRBJ1-3, with D possibly TRBD1 on 5 matching bases. V dropped 7 bases and J dropped 4 bases, with 11 bases sitting between them. CDR1 and CDR2 (germline): SQVTM, ANQGSEA. This CDR3 contains 12 residues. CDR3 sequence (DNA): TGCAGCGGCCTCCAGGGCGGAAACACCATATATTTT. Protein sequence: CSGLQGGNTIYF.

In its sample, this clone was seen a few times. The chain couples TRBV29-1 to TRBJ2-7; D possibly corresponds to TRBD1 (6 bases). CDR3 length: 15 amino acids. Per the germline V gene, CDR1 is SQVTM and CDR2 is ANQGSEA. V gave up 7 bases and J gave up 2 bases, with 21 bases separating them. CDR3 nucleotide sequence: TGCAGCGACCACAGGACAGCCCTTATGGCCTACGAGCAGTACTTC. Its translation: CSDHRTALMAYEQYF.

This clone was observed a few times. V usage is TRBV29-1 and J usage is TRBJ2-5; D is perhaps TRBD2 (6 bases). The CDR3 runs to 16 residues. V lost 6 bases, J lost 1 base, and 21 bases lay in between. Germline-derived CDR1 and CDR2 are SQVTM and ANQGSEA. The CDR3 nucleotides are TGCAGCGTCACTAAGGGGACTCCGTACACCCAAGAGACCCAGTACTTC. This translates into CSVTKGTPYTQETQYF.

This chain uses TRBV6-5 with TRBJ1-1, with D perhaps matching TRBD1 (6 bases). Trimming shortened V by 7 bases and J by 3 bases, and 9 bases separated the two germline ends. Germline V gives CDR1 MNHEY, CDR2 SVGAGI. CDR3 length: 12 amino acids. The CDR3 nucleotides are TGTGCCAGCACCAGGGGCGACACTGAAGCTTTCTTT. It is translated as CASTRGDTEAFF.

The chain employs TRBV2 and TRBJ1-2, with D unresolved. The CDR3 runs 13 residues. Trimming stripped 11 bases from V and 8 bases from J, with 21 bases between. The V gene's germline CDR1 is SNHLY and CDR2 FYNNEI. The CDR3 nucleotides are TGTGCCGGACTACGCGAGGCGGGAGGCGGCTACACCTTC. It yields the protein CAGLREAGGGYTF. The full variable domain, in which reference TRBV2 and TRBJ1-2 provide the parts outside the CDR3, is EPEVTQTPSHQVTQMGQEVILRCVPISNHLYFYWYRQILGQKVEFLVSFYNNEISEKSEIFDDQFSVERPDGSNFTLKIRSTKLEDSAMYFCAGLREAGGGYTFGSGTRLTVV.

This clone appeared once. The V call is TRBV30, the J call TRBJ1-6; D gene ambiguous. From germline, CDR1 is GTSNPN and CDR2 SVGIG (reference sequence). Trimming left V 0 bases short and J 4 bases short, with 4 bases between. The CDR3 sequence is 13 residues long. This CDR3 is CAWSVRYNSPLHF. DNA for the CDR3: TGTGCCTGGAGTGTACGTTATAATTCACCCCTCCACTTT. Full variable domain (rest looked up from reference TRBV30 and TRBJ1-6): SQTIHQWPATLVQPVGSPLSLECTVEGTSNPNLYWYRQAAGRGLQLLFYSVGIGQISSEVPQNLSASRPQDRQFILSSKKLLLSDSGFYLCAWSVRYNSPLHFGNGTRLTVT.

The gene calls are TRBV2 and TRBJ2-7, with no clear D. The CDR3 is made up of 13 amino acids. V dropped 7 bases and J dropped 2 bases, with 12 bases sitting between them. The germline gives CDR1 SNHLY, CDR2 FYNNEI. The CDR3 sequence is CASKYALTYEQYF. CDR3 coding DNA: TGTGCCAGCAAATATGCACTAACCTACGAGCAGTACTTC. Using reference TRBV2 and TRBJ2-7 for the parts outside the CDR3, the full variable domain is EPEVTQTPSHQVTQMGQEVILRCVPISNHLYFYWYRQILGQKVEFLVSFYNNEISEKSEIFDDQFSVERPDGSNFTLKIRSTKLEDSAMYFCASKYALTYEQYFGPGTRLTVT.

In this sample, this clone turned up once. The chain joins TRBV29-1 to TRBJ2-7; TRBD1 agrees at 9 bases. V lost 3 bases, J lost 2 bases, and 5 bases stayed unmatched. CDR1 SQVTM and CDR2 ANQGSEA come from the germline V gene. The CDR3 runs to 14 residues. This CDR3 reads CSVDLGQGPYEQYF. CDR3 coding DNA: TGCAGCGTTGACTTAGGACAGGGGCCCTACGAGCAGTACTTC.

The rearrangement uses TRBV15 and TRBJ2-7, with TRBD2 as a possible D gene (5 bases). This CDR3 contains 14 residues. Germline V gives CDR1 LNHNV, CDR2 YYDKDF (reference sequence). Trimming took off 2 bases at V and 2 bases at J, with 10 bases between the two ends. This CDR3 reads CATSRTGNTYEQYF. The CDR3 bases are TGTGCCACCAGCAGAACCGGGAACACCTACGAGCAGTACTTC.

This clone was detected only a few times. The chain recombines TRBV7-3 with TRBJ2-1; 8 nucleotides match TRBD2. Germline assignment: CDR1 SGHTA and CDR2 FQGTGA. Unmatched junction bases numbered 18, after V lost 7 bases and J lost 4 bases. CDR3 size: 18 residues. CDR3 protein: CASTILGWRGVGYNEQFF. CDR3 DNA sequence: TGTGCCAGCACCATTCTAGGGTGGCGGGGGGTAGGGTACAATGAGCAGTTCTTC. The full variable domain, with the rest looked up from reference TRBV7-3 and TRBJ2-1, is GAGVSQTPSNKVTEKGKYVELRCDPISGHTALYWYRQSLGQGPEFLIYFQGTGAADDSGLPNDRFFAVRPEGSVSTLKIQRTERGDSAVYLCASTILGWRGVGYNEQFFGPGTRLTVL.

The V and J genes are TRBV27 and TRBJ1-5; possibly TRBD1 for D (6 bases). Between the trimmed V and J ends, which lost 4 bases and 4 bases, there was a span of 14 bases. Germline V gene sequence: CDR1 MNHEY, CDR2 SMNVEV (reference sequence). The CDR3 spans 15 residues. The CDR3, as DNA: TGTGCCAGCAGTTCGATGGGACATACAAATCAGCCCCAGCATTTT. Its protein is CASSSMGHTNQPQHF.

About this clone: Other DNA sequences in this specimen translate into the identical CDR3. The V and J genes are TRBV6-5 and TRBJ2-2; D perhaps matches TRBD2 (6 bases). The germline V gene has CDR1 MNHEY and CDR2 SVGAGI. The CDR3 runs to 14 residues. V lost 8 bases and J lost 1, with 11 bases in between. The DNA for the CDR3 is TGTGCCAGCCGCCGGGACTTGAACACCGGGGAGCTGTTTTTT. This encodes CASRRDLNTGELFF.

The gene calls are TRBV28 and TRBJ1-2; D gene uncertain. The CDR3 has 10 amino acids. From germline, CDR1 is MDHEN and CDR2 SYDVKM. V lost 6 bases and J lost 8, with 7 bases in between. The CDR3 sequence is CASRSRGYTF. The CDR3 region has the DNA TGTGCCAGCAGGAGTAGAGGCTACACCTTC.

This sequence joins TRBV5-1 and TRBJ2-1, with a tentative D call TRBD2 (6 bases). Germline CDR1 is SGHRS and CDR2 is YFSETQ. Trimming stripped 0 bases from V and 10 bases from J, with 14 bases between. CDR3 size: 14 residues. CDR3 DNA: TGCGCCAGCAGCTTGGACCGCGGGGATAAGGAGCAGTTCTTC. It translates to CASSLDRGDKEQFF.

This clone was seen many times. V gene TRBV4-1 combines with J gene TRBJ1-2; 7 bases are shared with TRBD1. Germline loops: CDR1 MGHRA, CDR2 YSYEKL. V was pared by 2 bases and J by 10 bases, with 7 bases of the junction left unmatched. The CDR3 loop spans 13 amino acids. The CDR3 DNA follows: TGCGCCAGCAGCCAACCCGGGACAGAGGCCTACACCTTC. Its protein is CASSQPGTEAYTF.

The rearrangement uses TRBV28 and TRBJ1-2; D uncertain. V dropped 2 bases and J dropped 8 bases, with 9 bases sitting between them. CDR1 and CDR2 (germline): MDHEN, SYDVKM. The CDR3 is made up of 12 amino acids. The CDR3 spells CASSLRGVGYTF. The CDR3 DNA reads as TGTGCCAGCAGTTTACGGGGAGTCGGCTACACCTTC.

This clone was counted between two and nine times. The V and J genes are TRBV14 and TRBJ2-1, with a tentative D call TRBD2 (6 bases). Germline CDR1 and CDR2: SGHDN and FVKESK. The length of the CDR3 is 12 residues. V dropped 0 bases and J dropped 15 bases, with 12 bases sitting between them. CDR3 amino acids: CASSQDPGVRFF. CDR3 nucleotide sequence: TGTGCCAGCAGCCAAGATCCGGGGGTTAGGTTCTTC.

This chain links TRBV25-1 with TRBJ1-4; 10 nucleotides align to TRBD1. Germline values: CDR1 MGHDK, CDR2 SYGVNS. This CDR3 contains 15 residues. The J segment lost 4 bases and the V segment lost 6 bases, leaving 5 bases of the junction unmatched. The CDR3 region is CASSRQGAGNEKLFF. Written as DNA, the CDR3 is TGTGCCAGCAGCCGACAGGGGGCGGGTAATGAAAAACTGTTTTTT.

The chain joins TRBV6-5 to TRBJ1-5, with D unresolved. Germline-derived CDR1 and CDR2 are MNHEY and SVGAGI. CDR3 length: 15 residues. V shed 3 bases and J shed 7 bases, with 16 bases lying between them. DNA of the CDR3: TGTGCCAGCAGTTATTCCCCCAGTGCCAAGCAGCCCCAGCATTTT. This gives the protein CASSYSPSAKQPQHF.